This TCR beta chain was captured in a study of technical replicates of blood from several donors. In this sample, this clone turned up once. Data came from immunoSEQ multiplex PCR; TCRdb stores just in-frame clones and leaves some out. The sample has about 12,000 clones, 90% to 95% seen once; the top ten hold 7.2%. Germline CDR1 and CDR2: SGHVS and FQNEAQ. V lost 5 bases, J lost 8 bases, and 13 bases lay in between. The CDR3 loop spans 13 amino acids. Sequenced: PBMCs. The receptor comes from a human donor in good health. This chain uses TRBV7-8 with TRBJ2-1, with no clear D. The CDR3 coding sequence is TGTGCCAGCAGCCGTGTGGCTTTCTATGAGCAGTTCTTC. Protein sequence: CASSRVAFYEQFF.